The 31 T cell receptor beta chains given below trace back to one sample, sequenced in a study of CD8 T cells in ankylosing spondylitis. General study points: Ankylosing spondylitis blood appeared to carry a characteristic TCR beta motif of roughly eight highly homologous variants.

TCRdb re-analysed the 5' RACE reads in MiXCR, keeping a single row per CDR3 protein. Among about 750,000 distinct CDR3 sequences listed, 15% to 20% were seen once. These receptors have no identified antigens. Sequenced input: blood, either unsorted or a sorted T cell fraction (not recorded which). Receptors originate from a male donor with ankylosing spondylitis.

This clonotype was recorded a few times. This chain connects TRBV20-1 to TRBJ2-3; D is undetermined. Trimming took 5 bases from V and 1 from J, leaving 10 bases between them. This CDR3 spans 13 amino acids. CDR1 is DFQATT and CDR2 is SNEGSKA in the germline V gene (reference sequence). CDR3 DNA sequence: TGCAGTGCTTCCTTTCCAGGCACAGATACGCAGTATTTT. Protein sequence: CSASFPGTDTQYF.

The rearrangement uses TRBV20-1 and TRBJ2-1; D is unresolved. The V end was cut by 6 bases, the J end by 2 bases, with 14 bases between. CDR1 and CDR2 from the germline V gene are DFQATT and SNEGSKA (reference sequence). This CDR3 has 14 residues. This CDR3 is CSARQLLPYNEQFF. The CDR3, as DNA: TGCAGTGCAAGGCAGCTTCTTCCCTACAATGAGCAGTTCTTC.

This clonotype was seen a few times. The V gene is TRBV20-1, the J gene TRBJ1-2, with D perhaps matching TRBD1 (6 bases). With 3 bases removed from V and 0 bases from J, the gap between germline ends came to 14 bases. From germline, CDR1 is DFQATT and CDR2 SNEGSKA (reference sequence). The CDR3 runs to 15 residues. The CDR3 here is CSASWTETSNYGYTF. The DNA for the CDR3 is TGCAGTGCTAGCTGGACAGAGACTTCTAACTATGGCTACACCTTC.

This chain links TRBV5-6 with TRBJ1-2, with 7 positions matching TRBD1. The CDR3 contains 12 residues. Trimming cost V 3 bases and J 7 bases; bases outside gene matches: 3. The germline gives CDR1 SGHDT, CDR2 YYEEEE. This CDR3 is CASSSGGVGYTF. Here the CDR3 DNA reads TGTGCCAGCAGCTCAGGGGGAGTTGGCTACACCTTC. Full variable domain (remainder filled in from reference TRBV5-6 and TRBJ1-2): DAGVTQSPTHLIKTRGQQVTLRCSPKSGHDTVSWYQQALGQGPQFIFQYYEEEERQRGNFPDRFSGHQFPNYSSELNVNALLLGDSALYLCASSSGGVGYTFGSGTRLTVV.

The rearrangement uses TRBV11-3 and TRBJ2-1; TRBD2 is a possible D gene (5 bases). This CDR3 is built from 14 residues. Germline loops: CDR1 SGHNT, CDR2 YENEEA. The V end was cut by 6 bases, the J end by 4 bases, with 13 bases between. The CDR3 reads CASSSPRGYNEQFF. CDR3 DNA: TGTGCCAGCAGTTCCCCCCGAGGGTACAATGAGCAGTTCTTC.

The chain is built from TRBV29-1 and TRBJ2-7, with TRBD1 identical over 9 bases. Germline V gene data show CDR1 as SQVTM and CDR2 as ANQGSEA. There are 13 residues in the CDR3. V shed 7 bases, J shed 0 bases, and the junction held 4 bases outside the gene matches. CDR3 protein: CSARTGDSYEQYF. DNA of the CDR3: TGCAGCGCCAGGACAGGGGACTCCTACGAGCAGTACTTC.

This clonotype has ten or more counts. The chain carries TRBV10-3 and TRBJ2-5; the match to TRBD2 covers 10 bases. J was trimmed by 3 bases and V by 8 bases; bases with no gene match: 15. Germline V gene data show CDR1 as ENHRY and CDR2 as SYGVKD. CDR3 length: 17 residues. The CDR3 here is CAIGGDPSGGDEETQYF. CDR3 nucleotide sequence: TGTGCCATCGGGGGAGATCCTAGCGGGGGTGACGAAGAGACCCAGTACTTC.

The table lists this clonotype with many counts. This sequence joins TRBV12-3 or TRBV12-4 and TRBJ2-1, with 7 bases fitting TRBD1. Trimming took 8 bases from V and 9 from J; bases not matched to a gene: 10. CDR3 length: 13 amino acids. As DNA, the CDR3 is TGTGCCAGCGCAGAGGGGGCCGGTGGTGAGCAGTTCTTC. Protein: CASAEGAGGEQFF.

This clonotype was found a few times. CDR3: CASSPLESWGTNTGELFF. CDR3 sequence (DNA): TGTGCCAGCAGCCCCCTCGAATCCTGGGGGACGAACACCGGGGAGCTGTTTTTT. The chain couples TRBV11-1 to TRBJ2-2; D could derive from TRBD1 or TRBD2 (5 bases each). V was cut by 5 bases and J by 0 bases, with 19 bases left in between. CDR1 is SGHAT and CDR2 is FQDESV in the germline V gene (reference sequence). CDR3 length: 18 residues.

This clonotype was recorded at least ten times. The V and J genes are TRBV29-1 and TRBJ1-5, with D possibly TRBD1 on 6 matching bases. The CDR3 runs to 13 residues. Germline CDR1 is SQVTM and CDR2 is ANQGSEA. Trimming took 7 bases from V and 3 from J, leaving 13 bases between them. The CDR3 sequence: CSAGGGANQPQHF. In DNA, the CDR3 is TGCAGCGCGGGAGGGGGAGCCAATCAGCCCCAGCATTTT.

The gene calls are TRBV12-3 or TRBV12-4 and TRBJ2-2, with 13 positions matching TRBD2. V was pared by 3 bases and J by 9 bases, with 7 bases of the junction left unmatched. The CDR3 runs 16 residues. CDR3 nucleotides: TGTGCCAGCAGTTTTGTTACTAGCGGGAGGGCCTGGGAGCTGTTTTTT. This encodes CASSFVTSGRAWELFF.

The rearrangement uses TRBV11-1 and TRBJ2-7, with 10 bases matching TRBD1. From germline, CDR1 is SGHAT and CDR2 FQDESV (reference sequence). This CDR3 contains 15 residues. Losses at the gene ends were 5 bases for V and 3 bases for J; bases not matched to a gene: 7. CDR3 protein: CASSPRTGGGYEQYF. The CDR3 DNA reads TGTGCCAGCAGCCCGCGGACAGGGGGAGGCTACGAGCAGTACTTC.

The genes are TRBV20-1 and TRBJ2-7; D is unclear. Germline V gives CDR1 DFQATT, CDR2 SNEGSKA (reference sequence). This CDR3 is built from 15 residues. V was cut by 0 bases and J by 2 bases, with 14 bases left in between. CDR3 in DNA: TGCAGTGCTAGAGATGAGGCCATAGCACCCTACGAGCAGTACTTC. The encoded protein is CSARDEAIAPYEQYF.

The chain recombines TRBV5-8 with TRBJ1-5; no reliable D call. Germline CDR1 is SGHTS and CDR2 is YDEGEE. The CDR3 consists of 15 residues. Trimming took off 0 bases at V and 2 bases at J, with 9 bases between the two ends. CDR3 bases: TGTGCCAGCAGCTTGGGGACGTACGGCAATCAGCCCCAGCATTTT. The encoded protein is CASSLGTYGNQPQHF.

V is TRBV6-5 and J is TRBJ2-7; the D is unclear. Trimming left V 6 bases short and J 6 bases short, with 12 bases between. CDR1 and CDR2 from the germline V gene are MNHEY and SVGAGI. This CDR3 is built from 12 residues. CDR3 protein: CASSDQDPEQYF. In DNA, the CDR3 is TGTGCCAGCAGCGATCAGGACCCCGAGCAGTACTTC.

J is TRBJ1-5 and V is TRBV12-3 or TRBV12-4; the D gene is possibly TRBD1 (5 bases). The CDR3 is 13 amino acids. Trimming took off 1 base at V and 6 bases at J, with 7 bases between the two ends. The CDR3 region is CASSLGGIQPQHF. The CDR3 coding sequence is TGTGCCAGCAGTTTAGGGGGGATTCAGCCCCAGCATTTT.

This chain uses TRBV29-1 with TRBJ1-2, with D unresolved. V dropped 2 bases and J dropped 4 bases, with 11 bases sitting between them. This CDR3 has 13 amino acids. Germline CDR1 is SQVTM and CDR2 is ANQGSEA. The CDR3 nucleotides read TGCAGCGTTGAATCGGGGTTGGGCTATGGCTACACCTTC. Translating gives CSVESGLGYGYTF.

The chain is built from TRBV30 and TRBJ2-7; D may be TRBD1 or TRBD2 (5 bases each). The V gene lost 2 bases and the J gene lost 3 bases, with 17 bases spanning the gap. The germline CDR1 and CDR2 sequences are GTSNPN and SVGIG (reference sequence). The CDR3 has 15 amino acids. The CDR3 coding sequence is TGTGCCTGGAGTTTCTCTTCGGGACCGAGCTACGAGCAGTACTTC. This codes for CAWSFSSGPSYEQYF. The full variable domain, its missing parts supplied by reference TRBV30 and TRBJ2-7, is SQTIHQWPATLVQPVGSPLSLECTVEGTSNPNLYWYRQAAGRGLQLLFYSVGIGQISSEVPQNLSASRPQDRQFILSSKKLLLSDSGFYLCAWSFSSGPSYEQYFGPGTRLTVT.

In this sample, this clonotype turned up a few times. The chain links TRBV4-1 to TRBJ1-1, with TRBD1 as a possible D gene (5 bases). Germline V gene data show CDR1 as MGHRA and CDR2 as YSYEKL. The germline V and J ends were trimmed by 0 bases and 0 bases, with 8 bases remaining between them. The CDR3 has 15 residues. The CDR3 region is CASSQDQGMNTEAFF. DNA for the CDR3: TGCGCCAGCAGCCAAGATCAGGGAATGAACACTGAAGCTTTCTTT.

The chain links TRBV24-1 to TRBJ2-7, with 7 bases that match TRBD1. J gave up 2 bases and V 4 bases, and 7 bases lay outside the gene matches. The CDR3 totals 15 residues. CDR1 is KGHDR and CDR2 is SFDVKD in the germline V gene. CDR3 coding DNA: TGTGCCACCAGTGACCCTCGACAGGGAGCCTACGAGCAGTACTTC. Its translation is CATSDPRQGAYEQYF.

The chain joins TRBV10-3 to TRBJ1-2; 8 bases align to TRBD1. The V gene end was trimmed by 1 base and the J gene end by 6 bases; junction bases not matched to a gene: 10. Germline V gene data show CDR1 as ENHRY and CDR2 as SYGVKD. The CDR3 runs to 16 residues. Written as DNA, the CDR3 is TGTGCCATCAGTGAGTTAGCCGAGACAGGGGAGCATGGCTACACCTTC. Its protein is CAISELAETGEHGYTF.

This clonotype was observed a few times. The CDR3 DNA follows: TGCGCCAGCAGCTTGGGGTGGTGGGGTCAGTCCCGCGTCGGGCAGTACTTC. This codes for CASSLGWWGQSRVGQYF. This sequence joins TRBV5-1 and TRBJ2-7; D is undetermined. CDR3 length equals 17 residues. V lost 0 bases and J 9 bases, leaving 25 bases between the germline ends. The germline V gene encodes CDR1 SGHRS and CDR2 YFSETQ.

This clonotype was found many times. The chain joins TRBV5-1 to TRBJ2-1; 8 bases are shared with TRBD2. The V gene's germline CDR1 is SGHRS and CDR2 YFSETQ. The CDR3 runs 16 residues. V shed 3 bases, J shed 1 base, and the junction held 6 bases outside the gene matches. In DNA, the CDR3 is TGCGCCAGCAGCTACCTACCGGGAGGGTCCTACAATGAGCAGTTCTTC. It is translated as CASSYLPGGSYNEQFF. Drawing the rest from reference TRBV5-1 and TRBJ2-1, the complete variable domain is KAGVTQTPRYLIKTRGQQVTLSCSPISGHRSVSWYQQTPGQGLQFLFEYFSETQRNKGNFPGRFSGRQFSNSRSEMNVSTLELGDSALYLCASSYLPGGSYNEQFFGPGTRLTVL.

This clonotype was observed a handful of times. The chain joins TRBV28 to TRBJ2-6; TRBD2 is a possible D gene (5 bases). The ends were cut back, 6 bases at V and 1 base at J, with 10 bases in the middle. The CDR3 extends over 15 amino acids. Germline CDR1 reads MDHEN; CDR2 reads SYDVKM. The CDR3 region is CASSPSRSGANVLTF. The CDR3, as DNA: TGTGCCAGCAGCCCTAGCCGGTCTGGGGCCAACGTCCTGACTTTC.

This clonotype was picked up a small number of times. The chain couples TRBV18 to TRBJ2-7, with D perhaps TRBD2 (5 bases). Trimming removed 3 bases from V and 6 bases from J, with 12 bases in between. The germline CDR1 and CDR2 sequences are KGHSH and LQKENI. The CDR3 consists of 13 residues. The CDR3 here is CASSPGELREQYF. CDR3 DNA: TGTGCCAGCTCACCGGGAGAGCTTCGCGAGCAGTACTTC. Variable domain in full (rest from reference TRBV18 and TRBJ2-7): NAGVMQNPRHLVRRRGQEARLRCSPMKGHSHVYWYRQLPEEGLKFMVYLQKENIIDESGMPKERFSAEFPKEGPSILRIQQVVRGDSAAYFCASSPGELREQYFGPGTRLTVT.

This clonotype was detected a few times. DNA for the CDR3: TGCGCCAGCAGCCAAGGGACTAGCGGGAGGGCCAGCAATGAGCAGTTCTTC. Translating gives CASSQGTSGRASNEQFF. The rearrangement links TRBV4-3 to TRBJ2-1; 15 bases map to TRBD2. Per the germline V gene, CDR1 is LGHNA and CDR2 is YSLEER. The CDR3 has 17 residues. Germline trimming cut 1 base from V and 6 bases from J; bases unmatched to any gene: 4.

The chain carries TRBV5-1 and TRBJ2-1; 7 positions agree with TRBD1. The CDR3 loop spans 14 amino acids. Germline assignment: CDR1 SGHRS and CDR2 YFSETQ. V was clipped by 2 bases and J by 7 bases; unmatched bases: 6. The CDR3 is CASSFADRANEQFF. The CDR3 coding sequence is TGCGCCAGCAGCTTCGCCGACAGGGCGAATGAGCAGTTCTTC.

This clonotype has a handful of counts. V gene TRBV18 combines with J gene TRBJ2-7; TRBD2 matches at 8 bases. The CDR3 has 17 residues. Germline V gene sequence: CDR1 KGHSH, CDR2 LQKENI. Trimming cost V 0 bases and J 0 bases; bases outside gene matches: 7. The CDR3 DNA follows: TGTGCCAGCTCACCACCCGGGGGGGGACTGAGCTCCTACGAGCAGTACTTC. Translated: CASSPPGGGLSSYEQYF. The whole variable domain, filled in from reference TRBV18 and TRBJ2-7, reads NAGVMQNPRHLVRRRGQEARLRCSPMKGHSHVYWYRQLPEEGLKFMVYLQKENIIDESGMPKERFSAEFPKEGPSILRIQQVVRGDSAAYFCASSPPGGGLSSYEQYFGPGTRLTVT.

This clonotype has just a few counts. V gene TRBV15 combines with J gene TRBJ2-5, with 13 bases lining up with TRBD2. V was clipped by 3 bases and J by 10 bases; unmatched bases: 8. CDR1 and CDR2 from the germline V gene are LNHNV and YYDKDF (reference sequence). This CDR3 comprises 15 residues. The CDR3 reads CATSSGTSGAPDQYF. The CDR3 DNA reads TGTGCCACCAGCAGTGGGACTAGCGGGGCCCCGGACCAGTACTTC.

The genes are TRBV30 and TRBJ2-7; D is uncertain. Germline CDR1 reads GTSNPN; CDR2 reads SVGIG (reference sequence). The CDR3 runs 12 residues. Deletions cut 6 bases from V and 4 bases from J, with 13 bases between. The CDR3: CACGFSQYEQYF. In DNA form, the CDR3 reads TGTGCCTGTGGTTTTTCTCAATACGAGCAGTACTTC.

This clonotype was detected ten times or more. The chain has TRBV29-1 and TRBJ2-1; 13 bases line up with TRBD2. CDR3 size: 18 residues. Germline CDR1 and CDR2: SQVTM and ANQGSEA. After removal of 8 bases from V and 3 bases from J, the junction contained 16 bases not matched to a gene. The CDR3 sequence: CSSAGLAGVPAGYNEQFF. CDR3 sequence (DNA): TGCAGCTCCGCCGGACTAGCGGGAGTCCCAGCGGGCTACAATGAGCAGTTCTTC.